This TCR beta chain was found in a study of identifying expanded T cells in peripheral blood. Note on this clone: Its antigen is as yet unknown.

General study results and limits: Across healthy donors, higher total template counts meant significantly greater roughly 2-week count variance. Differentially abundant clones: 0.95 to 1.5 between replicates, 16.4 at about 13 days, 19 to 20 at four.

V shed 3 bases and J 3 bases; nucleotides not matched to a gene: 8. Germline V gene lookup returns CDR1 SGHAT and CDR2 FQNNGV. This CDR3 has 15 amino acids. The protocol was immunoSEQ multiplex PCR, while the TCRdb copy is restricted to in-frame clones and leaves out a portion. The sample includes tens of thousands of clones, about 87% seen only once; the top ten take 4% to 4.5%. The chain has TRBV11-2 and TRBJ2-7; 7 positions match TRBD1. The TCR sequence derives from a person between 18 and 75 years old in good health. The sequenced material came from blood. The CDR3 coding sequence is TGTGCCAGCAGCTTGAGAGGGGGCTCCGGCTACGAGCAGTACTTC. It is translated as CASSLRGGSGYEQYF.